The present entry profiles one T cell receptor beta chain with its context. No antigen is known for it. The junction shows a germline mismatch at one end, possibly a read error. The TCR beta CDR3 regions were amplified from the RNA transcripts. A first-round RT-PCR of the TCR CDR3 used the HTBI primer set with the Qiagen OneStep RT-PCR kit. Libraries were constructed in a second round of multiplex PCR, after which size selection and purification were carried out. Libraries were sequenced paired-end with 100 bp reads on an Illumina HiSeq2000. The original methods were these. SOAPnuke was used to process the raw data, removing reads that contained adapters or uncalled bases, had a mean Phred below 15, or lacked an exact match to the constant primer or identifier. High-quality paired reads were merged using COPE v1.2.5, and each unique nucleotide sequence was defined as a clonotype. Clonotypes were aligned to IMGT TRBV, TRBD and TRBJ reference segments using MiTCR v1.1. Analysis was restricted to V-J combinations with a frequency above 0.0001, which covered roughly 99% of repertoires. The TCS score was defined as F50 (clonal expansion) divided by E x V (chaos), with BLOSUM62-based TCRdist calculated between CDR3 peptides within each V-J. Welch's t-statistics and random forest reduced fewer than 600 V-J features to 10 to 15, which were used in a naive Bayes classifier (R e1071). TCRdb reran the public reads through fastp at Q25 and MiXCR, keeping productive beta chains. Identical CDR3 proteins give one entry, which carries the most common genes and DNA. In this record, the V and J calls reflect TCRdb's handling and not the investigators' own analysis. This sample gives 380,000 or so distinct CDR3 sequences in total; approximately 19% of them show up just once. The ten most abundant clones make up 3.7% of the sample.

Graves' hyperthyroidism was defined as stable when no progression to ophthalmopathy occurred over 18 months of follow-up. Hyperthyroidism patients were aged 18 to 65 years and newly diagnosed, with disease duration of less than 2 months. Patients with uncontrolled infections, other autoimmune diseases, pregnancy or lactation were excluded. Diagnoses were based on clinical symptoms, serum thyroxine and TRAb, thyroid ultrasound and orbital computed tomography. Ficoll-Paque density gradient centrifugation was used to isolate PBMCs from approximately 11 ml of fresh peripheral blood. Total RNA was extracted with Trizol reagent, and quality was checked on an Agilent 2100 Bioanalyzer. This record comes from a study of T cells in Graves' hyperthyroidism and ophthalmopathy (dated by TCRdb to about 2019). A note on the overall study: Peripheral blood was sampled at the time of initial diagnosis, prior to any treatment. To identify distinguishing TCR V-J signatures, a discovery cohort of around 100 patients was used, comprising roughly 45 with Graves' ophthalmopathy and 57 with stable Graves' hyperthyroidism. Whether ophthalmopathy could be predicted prospectively was tested in an independent validation cohort made up of 18 to 20 hyperthyroidism patients plus 17 patients who later progressed to ophthalmopathy. The 100 discovery patients were divided at random into training and test sets in a 7:3 ratio. Thyroid tissue and blood T-cell repertoires from roughly 6 Graves' hyperthyroidism patients were also compared in the study. After sampling, hyperthyroidism patients received methimazole starting at 30 mg daily, and ophthalmopathy patients received high-dose intravenous methylprednisolone. TCR Vbeta CDR3 sequencing of approximately 140 peripheral blood samples (approximately 44 ophthalmopathy, under 80 hyperthyroidism and approximately 17 progressor patients) is reported in the paper. Paper-wide results and their limitations: Most expanded thyroid clonotypes (frequency above 0.001) were also detected in blood, suggesting blood repertoires may reflect thyroid immune responses. No statistical method was used to fix the sample size in advance, and group allocation was not hidden from the investigators. In validation, progression to ophthalmopathy was predicted by the model with 70.59% sensitivity and 72.22% specificity, a median of roughly 6 months before onset. A 13 V-J signature model separated ophthalmopathy from stable hyperthyroidism, with approximately 87% sensitivity and roughly 84% specificity in cross-validation and 80%/75% in testing.

The germline V gene (reference sequence) provides CDR1 LNHNV and CDR2 YYDKDF. From the cysteine up to the phenylalanine, the CDR3 has a length of 16 residues. Of all the DNA, just the CDR3 is kept, 48 bases in frame from base 1. The material sequenced was blood. The rearranged segments are TRBV15 and TRBJ2-2, with a weak D call of TRBD1 (6 bases match). The sequence was collected from a woman between 18 and 29 years old with Graves' hyperthyroidism. The CDR3: CATSGLQGMYTGELCF. The DNA is as follows: TGTGCCACCAGCGGATTACAGGGAATGTACACCGGGGAGCTGTGTTTT.